This TCR beta chain is from a study of blood T cell repertoires in COVID-19. Study information: T cells, B-cell-depleted T cells, or PBMCs provided the cDNA or gDNA that served as material.

As handled by the study authors: From reference gene primer amplification, estimates of nucleated cell counts were derived. Using immunoSEQ multiplex PCR, the repertoire was profiled, and TCRdb retains in-frame clones only, with some absent. That table is the source of V, J and clone size, and D and trimming were worked out from the DNA. The top ten hold 4% to 4.5% of the sample, which has about 260,000 clones, roughly 80% seen once. This clone was seen a handful of times. The TCR comes from a man aged 55 to 70 with acute or convalescent COVID-19. Sequenced material: peripheral blood.

The CDR3 region is CASSPGLAASSYNEQFF. The CDR3 coding sequence is TGTGCCAGCAGCCCTGGACTAGCGGCTAGCTCCTACAATGAGCAGTTCTTC. The chain recombines TRBV5-4 with TRBJ2-1; 10 bases map to TRBD2. This CDR3 has 17 residues. CDR1 is SGHNT and CDR2 is YYREEE in the germline V gene (reference sequence). The junction had 7 bases not matched to a gene; V was cut back by 4 bases and J by 0 bases.